These 5 T cell receptor beta chains came from one sample sequenced in a study of cytomegalovirus exposure and HLA in healthy donors. Vbeta (60) and Jbeta (13) primers were used in the PCR. Produced via immunoSEQ multiplex PCR; TCRdb's table is partial and in-frame only. The sample yields roughly 160,000 clones, 70% to 85% seen once. The sample comprised PBMCs. These receptors came from a man between 35 and 55 years old in good health and CMV-seronegative.

The chain carries TRBV5-1 and TRBJ2-1; weak D call: TRBD2 (6 bases). V was cut by 0 bases and J by 7 bases, with 11 bases left in between. The germline gives CDR1 SGHRS, CDR2 YFSETQ. The CDR3 is 14 amino acids. This chain's CDR3 is CASSLGPGRNEQFF. For the CDR3, the DNA is TGCGCCAGCAGCTTGGGTCCTGGGAGGAATGAGCAGTTCTTC.

This clone appeared once. The chain couples TRBV5-1 to TRBJ2-7; D may be TRBD1 (5 bases). Trimming shortened V by 0 bases and J by 5 bases, and 15 bases separated the two germline ends. Per germline, CDR1 SGHRS and CDR2 YFSETQ. This CDR3 comprises 15 residues. As DNA, the CDR3 is TGCGCCAGCAGCTTGGTGATAGGGGAAAACCACGAGCAGTACTTC. Translation: CASSLVIGENHEQYF.

On this clone: The sample carries other DNA sequences with the same CDR3. The rearrangement links TRBV19 to TRBJ1-5; D is possibly TRBD1 (5 bases). CDR3 length equals 13 residues. The V gene lost 4 bases and the J gene lost 2 bases, with 6 bases spanning the gap. Germline V gives CDR1 LNHDA, CDR2 SQIVND (reference sequence). The CDR3: CASSTGGNQPQHF. CDR3 nucleotides: TGTGCCAGTAGTACGGGGGGCAATCAGCCCCAGCATTTT. Filled out from reference TRBV19 and TRBJ1-5, the complete variable domain reads DGGITQSPKYLFRKEGQNVTLSCEQNLNHDAMYWYRQDPGQGLRLIYYSQIVNDFQKGDIAEGYSVSREKKESFPLTVTSAQKNPTAFYLCASSTGGNQPQHFGDGTRLSIL.

The V gene is TRBV10-3, the J gene TRBJ2-2, with a possible D match to TRBD1 (6 bases). V was shortened by 6 bases and J by 7 bases, with 15 bases between the two germline ends. This CDR3 comprises 14 residues. CDR1 is ENHRY and CDR2 is SYGVKD in the germline V gene. The CDR3 loop reads CAIRGTYGSGELFF. Written as DNA, the CDR3 is TGTGCCATCAGAGGGACATACGGAAGCGGGGAGCTGTTTTTT.

This CDR3 reads CASRPDLVGLYGYTF. CDR3 coding DNA: TGTGCCAGCAGGCCTGATTTGGTAGGACTCTATGGCTACACCTTC. This chain links TRBV6-1 with TRBJ1-2; D uncertain. The CDR3 sequence is 15 residues long. Germline lookup yields CDR1 MNHNS and CDR2 SASEGT. V lost 6 bases and J 4 bases, leaving 18 bases between the germline ends.